Listed below are T cell receptor beta chains from one sample, sequenced in a study of blood T cell repertoires in COVID-19. The repertoire was sequenced with immunoSEQ multiplex PCR; TCRdb's copy has only in-frame clones and lacks some. The repertoire holds approximately 210,000 clones, with about nine tenths as singletons. The sequencing input was PBMCs or T cells enriched from blood (not recorded which). All receptors come from a woman aged 25 to 39 who had recovered from COVID-19. CDR3s include the opening cysteine and the closing phenylalanine or tryptophan. A D gene is named only where the DNA matches it firmly. Clone size, where shown, is once, few, many, or a class for clones that have expanded.

TRBJ1-4	NA	TRBV12-3/TRBV12-4	13	NA	CASRHSRGEKLFF	TGTGCCAGCCGTCACTCGCGGGGTGAAAAACTGTTTTTT
TRBJ2-7	NA	TRBV9	14	once	CASSPPDSPHEQYF	TGTGCCAGCAGCCCCCCGGACTCTCCGCACGAGCAGTACTTC
TRBJ2-3	TRBD2	TRBV3-1/TRBV3-2	17	NA	CASSQPSGGVVGDTQYF	TGTGCCAGCAGCCAACCTAGCGGGGGGGTTGTGGGAGATACGCAGTATTTT
TRBJ1-6	NA	TRBV6-5	13	NA	CASTPGGGLALHF	TGTGCCAGCACCCCCGGCGGGGGTCTGGCCCTCCACTTT
TRBJ1-6	NA	TRBV7-9	15	NA	CASRDADRPNSPLHF	TGTGCCAGCAGGGACGCGGACAGACCGAATTCACCCCTCCACTTT
TRBJ2-7	NA	TRBV6-6	11	NA	CAGGPSYEQYF	TGTGCCGGAGGACCGAGCTACGAGCAGTACTTC
TRBJ1-1	NA	TRBV20-1	11	NA	CSAPMNTEAFF	TGCAGTGCTCCTATGAACACTGAAGCTTTCTTT
TRBJ1-2	NA	TRBV12-5	14	NA	CASGLFRGGGGYTF	TGTGCTAGTGGTTTGTTCCGGGGTGGAGGTGGCTACACCTTC
TRBJ2-4	TRBD1	TRBV7-8	14	NA	CASSAGQVYDIQYF	TGTGCCAGCAGCGCGGGACAGGTATATGACATTCAGTACTTC
TRBJ2-7	TRBD2	TRBV29-1	14	once	CSVELAGKPYEQYF	TGCAGCGTTGAACTAGCGGGGAAACCCTACGAGCAGTACTTC
TRBJ1-6	TRBD1	TRBV7-2	15	NA	CASSLAGTGNSPLHF	TGTGCCAGCAGCTTAGCCGGGACAGGGAACTCACCCCTCCACTTT
TRBJ2-2	TRBD2	TRBV24-1	17	NA	CATSDPAGGPGTGELFF	TGTGCCACCAGTGATCCTGCGGGGGGGCCGGGCACCGGGGAGCTGTTTTTT
TRBJ1-2	TRBD1	TRBV30	12	NA	CAWGQVVYGYTF	TGTGCCTGGGGACAGGTCGTTTATGGCTACACCTTC
TRBJ1-3	NA	TRBV2	16	NA	CASSADSSAAGNTIYF	TGTGCCAGCAGCGCTGACAGCTCCGCCGCTGGAAACACCATATATTTT
TRBJ1-2	TRBD1	TRBV3-1/TRBV3-2	15	NA	CASSPDRGANYGYTF	TGTGCCAGCAGCCCCGACAGGGGGGCTAACTATGGCTACACCTTC
TRBJ2-7	TRBD2	TRBV7-2	16	NA	CASSLGAGLGVGEQYF	TGTGCCAGCAGCTTAGGAGCCGGACTAGGTGTCGGCGAGCAGTACTTC
TRBJ1-1	NA	TRBV9	15	NA	CASSVGVGVNTEAFF	TGTGCCAGCAGCGTAGGGGTAGGGGTGAACACTGAAGCTTTCTTT
TRBJ1-2	NA	TRBV19	14	NA	CASSIDDGNYGYTF	TGTGCCAGTAGTATAGATGACGGGAATTATGGCTACACCTTC
TRBJ1-1	NA	TRBV10-3	14	NA	CAISERNMNTEAFF	TGTGCCATCAGTGAACGTAACATGAACACTGAAGCTTTCTTT
TRBJ2-3	TRBD2	TRBV19	14	NA	CASSIAGGPDTQYF	TGTGCCAGTAGCATAGCGGGGGGCCCGGATACGCAGTATTTT
TRBJ2-5	TRBD1	TRBV7-9	16	NA	CASSIPGQGSQETQYF	TGTGCCAGCAGCATACCGGGACAGGGTTCACAAGAGACCCAGTACTTC
TRBJ1-2	NA	TRBV2	15	NA	CASSEMEGKGYGYTF	TGTGCCAGCAGTGAAATGGAGGGTAAAGGCTATGGCTACACCTTC
TRBJ1-5	TRBD1	TRBV30	15	NA	CAWSAKQGSSQPQHF	TGTGCCTGGAGTGCTAAACAGGGGAGTAGTCAGCCCCAGCATTTT
TRBJ1-2	TRBD1	TRBV7-2	17	NA	CASSSRQGASANYGYTF	TGTGCCAGCAGCTCAAGACAGGGGGCCTCAGCTAACTATGGCTACACCTTC
TRBJ1-1	NA	TRBV20-1	13	NA	CSASGVGHTEAFF	TGCAGTGCTAGTGGCGTGGGGCACACTGAAGCTTTCTTT
TRBJ1-5	TRBD1	TRBV18	14	NA	CASSSTGWNQPQHF	TGTGCCAGCTCGTCGACAGGGTGGAATCAGCCCCAGCATTTT
TRBJ1-1	TRBD1	TRBV5-4	14	NA	CASSSPGQASEAFF	TGTGCCAGCAGCTCGCCGGGACAGGCGTCTGAAGCTTTCTTT
TRBJ2-1	NA	TRBV6-5	14	NA	CASRLRGEMVEQFF	TGTGCCAGCAGGCTCAGGGGGGAGATGGTTGAGCAGTTCTTC
TRBJ2-5	TRBD1	TRBV4-1	16	NA	CASSQVRDRGRETQYF	TGCGCCAGCAGCCAAGTTCGGGACAGGGGGCGAGAGACCCAGTACTTC
TRBJ1-4	NA	TRBV24-1	16	NA	CATSDSFSTHPGKLFF	TGTGCCACCAGTGATTCGTTTTCGACCCACCCGGGAAAACTGTTTTTT
TRBJ2-3	NA	TRBV18	12	NA	CASSPKGDTQYF	TGTGCCAGCTCCCCCAAGGGGGATACGCAGTATTTT
TRBJ1-1	TRBD1	TRBV4-1	14	NA	CASSQGQGHTEAFF	TGCGCCAGCAGCCAAGGACAGGGGCACACTGAAGCTTTCTTT
TRBJ2-7	NA	TRBV5-1	15	NA	CASSFDTGDSYEQYF	TGCGCCAGCAGCTTTGATACAGGAGATTCCTACGAGCAGTACTTC
TRBJ2-2	TRBD1	TRBV30	14	NA	CAWKGQGGTGELFF	TGTGCCTGGAAAGGACAGGGGGGCACCGGGGAGCTGTTTTTT
TRBJ2-1	NA	TRBV30	12	NA	CAWSRRVNEQFF	TGTGCCTGGAGTCGGAGGGTCAATGAGCAGTTCTTC
TRBJ2-7	TRBD1	TRBV27	18	NA	CASSTVANRGGVEDEQYF	TGTGCCAGCAGTACCGTGGCCAACAGGGGCGGAGTTGAGGACGAGCAGTACTTC
TRBJ1-5	NA	TRBV2	14	NA	CASSEGGSKQPQHF	TGTGCCAGCAGTGAGGGAGGGTCGAAACAGCCCCAGCATTTT
TRBJ2-7	TRBD2	TRBV11-3	15	NA	CASSFRSGGLSEQYF	TGTGCCAGCAGCTTCCGGAGCGGGGGGTTGAGCGAGCAGTACTTC
TRBJ2-7	TRBD2	TRBV30	15	NA	CAWARGTSGRYEQYF	TGTGCCTGGGCGAGAGGGACTAGCGGGAGGTACGAGCAGTACTTC
TRBJ1-1	TRBD1	TRBV28	13	NA	CASSRDRVTEAFF	TGTGCCAGCAGCCGGGACAGGGTCACTGAAGCTTTCTTT
TRBJ2-5	NA	TRBV7-8	16	once	CASSVDYRQGVETQYF	TGTGCCAGCAGCGTAGACTACCGTCAGGGTGTTGAGACCCAGTACTTC
TRBJ1-2	TRBD1	TRBV5-1	14	NA	CASSPEQGNYGYTF	TGCGCCAGCAGCCCGGAACAGGGGAACTATGGCTACACCTTC
TRBJ2-1	TRBD2	TRBV5-4	15	NA	CASSLVAGAYNEQFF	TGTGCCAGCAGCTTGGTAGCGGGGGCCTACAATGAGCAGTTCTTC
TRBJ2-5	NA	TRBV6-1	16	many	CASSGSIAGGQETQYF	TGTGCCAGCAGTGGGAGCATCGCCGGAGGGCAAGAGACCCAGTACTTC
TRBJ1-2	NA	TRBV6-1	15	NA	CASSEAGGLNYGYTF	TGTGCCAGCAGTGAAGCAGGGGGTTTGAACTATGGCTACACCTTC
TRBJ1-2	NA	TRBV27	15	few	CASSFSSQSGNGYTF	TGTGCCAGCAGTTTTTCGAGCCAGTCAGGCAATGGCTACACCTTC